This passage covers 28 T cell receptor beta chains from one sample sequenced in a study of T cells expressing NK-cell markers. From the 5' RACE reads, TCRdb lists one entry per CDR3 protein and no DNA. This table lists approximately 440,000 distinct CDR3 sequences. The sequenced sample consisted of blood T cells: a sorted CD56 or NKG2C T cell subset, CD4+ or CD8+ T cells, or bulk PBMC T cells (not recorded which). The receptors originated from a woman aged 45 to 65 in good health.

The gene calls are TRBV7-8 and TRBJ2-3; TCRdb lists TRBD1, though no DNA is available to test this call. CDR3 size: 14 residues. From germline, CDR1 is SGHVS and CDR2 FQNEAQ. CDR3 sequence: CASNNRGGGDTQYF.

The rearrangement joins TRBV15 to TRBJ2-2; the TRBD1 assignment by TCRdb is unverifiable without DNA. This CDR3 region has 14 residues. From germline, CDR1 is LNHNV and CDR2 YYDKDF (reference sequence). CDR3 in amino acids: CATIRTGDAGELFF.

This chain connects TRBV5-1 to TRBJ2-2. The CDR3 length is 18 residues. CDR1 and CDR2 (germline): SGHRS, YFSETQ. The CDR3 sequence is CASRRIYRTVLNTGELFF. Combining the CDR3 with reference TRBV5-1 and TRBJ2-2 gives the whole variable domain KAGVTQTPRYLIKTRGQQVTLSCSPISGHRSVSWYQQTPGQGLQFLFEYFSETQRNKGNFPGRFSGRQFSNSRSEMNVSTLELGDSALYLCASRRIYRTVLNTGELFFGEGSRLTVL.

This chain links TRBV12-3 or TRBV12-4 with TRBJ1-5; as DNA is missing, the TRBD1 call by TCRdb cannot be tested. The CDR3 runs 14 residues. CDR3: CASSLQGGPQPQHF.

This chain links TRBV20-1 with TRBJ2-1; the D call of TRBD1 rests on TCRdb alone, since no DNA is present to check it. The CDR3 has 14 residues. Germline CDR1 is DFQATT and CDR2 is SNEGSKA (reference sequence). CDR3 amino acids: CSARGTGGGWRQFF.

The chain carries TRBV24-1 and TRBJ2-5; TCRdb names TRBD1, which stays unverified in the absence of DNA. Germline CDR1 is KGHDR and CDR2 is SFDVKD. This CDR3 is 15 amino acids long. CDR3 region: CATSDLNGGQETQYF.

The chain uses TRBV12-3 or TRBV12-4 and TRBJ2-5; TCRdb lists TRBD1, though no DNA is available to test this call. The CDR3 loop spans 16 amino acids. The CDR3 loop is CASSPPGTQVGRTQYF.

This rearrangement joins TRBV10-1 to TRBJ2-3; TCRdb's D gene call, TRBD2, goes unchecked for lack of DNA. Germline V gene data show CDR1 as WNHNN and CDR2 as SYGVQD (reference sequence). This CDR3 has 12 amino acids. The CDR3 loop reads CASSGGVPTQYF.

The V gene is TRBV27, the J gene TRBJ2-5; TCRdb names TRBD2, which stays unverified in the absence of DNA. Germline loops: CDR1 MNHEY, CDR2 SMNVEV (reference sequence). This CDR3 region has 16 residues. The CDR3 reads CASSFRGLAGGETQYF.

This rearrangement joins TRBV24-1 to TRBJ2-1; TCRdb picks TRBD1, but there is no DNA to check that call. Germline V lookup: CDR1 KGHDR, CDR2 SFDVKD. This CDR3 is built from 12 residues. CDR3 amino acids: CATSVLSNEQFF.

V gene TRBV12-3 or TRBV12-4 combines with J gene TRBJ2-3. This CDR3 is 14 amino acids long. The CDR3 reads CASSPWDYTDTQYF.

This chain connects TRBV10-1 to TRBJ2-1; TCRdb's assignment of TRBD1 cannot be checked, as there is no DNA. CDR3 size: 16 residues. Germline CDR1 WNHNN, CDR2 SYGVQD (reference sequence). CDR3 sequence: CASSESMGQGASEQFF.

The CDR3 here is CASSTSAQTTGTEAFF. The V gene is TRBV5-1, the J gene TRBJ1-1; absent DNA, TCRdb's TRBD1 call cannot be checked. Germline CDR1 SGHRS, CDR2 YFSETQ. The CDR3 sequence is 16 residues long.

The chain recombines TRBV20-1 with TRBJ2-3. CDR3 length: 14 residues. CDR1 and CDR2 from the germline V gene are DFQATT and SNEGSKA (reference sequence). The CDR3: CSASGRQRTDTQYF.

The rearrangement uses TRBV7-9 and TRBJ1-4. The CDR3 spans 15 residues. Germline CDR1 reads SEHNR; CDR2 reads FQNEAQ (reference sequence). CDR3 protein: CASSLGRQHNEKLFF.

This chain joins TRBV7-3 and TRBJ2-1. Germline V gene data show CDR1 as SGHTA and CDR2 as FQGTGA. CDR3 length equals 14 residues. The CDR3 here is CASSLKGSHGEQFF.

The chain joins TRBV12-3 or TRBV12-4 to TRBJ2-2; TCRdb designates TRBD1, a call that cannot be tested without DNA. The length of the CDR3 is 15 residues. The CDR3 loop reads CASSYGTAQPGELFF.

The chain is built from TRBV12-5 and TRBJ1-2; the D call from TCRdb, TRBD1, cannot be confirmed without DNA. Germline CDR1 is LGHNT and CDR2 is FRNRAP. CDR3 length: 17 amino acids. CDR3 sequence: CASGLESGGSIYYGYTF.

V gene TRBV20-1 combines with J gene TRBJ1-1; the TCRdb D gene call, TRBD1, has no DNA to confirm it. CDR3 length: 14 residues. Germline V gives CDR1 DFQATT, CDR2 SNEGSKA (reference sequence). This CDR3 is CSARDRHTGTEAFF.

The chain uses TRBV15 and TRBJ2-1; the D gene TCRdb calls, TRBD2, cannot be checked with no DNA. CDR1 is LNHNV and CDR2 is YYDKDF in the germline V gene (reference sequence). This CDR3 contains 17 residues. The CDR3 spells CATSGTSGSSSYNEQFF.

V is TRBV2 and J is TRBJ2-4; the D call from TCRdb, TRBD2, cannot be confirmed without DNA. The germline V gene has CDR1 SNHLY and CDR2 FYNNEI. The CDR3 runs to 15 residues. CDR3 loop: CASSESGIYKNIQYF.

The chain couples TRBV24-1 to TRBJ2-2; TCRdb picks TRBD2, but there is no DNA to check that call. CDR3 length: 16 amino acids. CDR1 and CDR2 (germline): KGHDR, SFDVKD. The CDR3 protein is CATRVGLAGDTGELFF.

The rearrangement uses TRBV7-9 and TRBJ1-4; TCRdb reports TRBD1, a call that lacks DNA to check it against. Germline assignment: CDR1 SEHNR and CDR2 FQNEAQ (reference sequence). The CDR3 extends over 14 amino acids. CDR3 loop: CASSPSGRSQKLFF. Filled out from reference TRBV7-9 and TRBJ1-4, the complete variable domain reads DTGVSQNPRHKITKRGQNVTFRCDPISEHNRLYWYRQTLGQGPEFLTYFQNEAQLEKSRLLSDRFSAERPKGSFSTLEIQRTEQGDSAMYLCASSPSGRSQKLFFGSGTQLSVL.

V gene TRBV4-2 combines with J gene TRBJ1-4; TCRdb calls TRBD1, which cannot be checked without DNA. The CDR3 has 13 amino acids. Germline assignment: CDR1 LGHNA and CDR2 YNFKEQ. The CDR3 protein is CASGAGDNEKLFF.

This chain uses TRBV27 with TRBJ2-1; TCRdb reports TRBD2, a call that lacks DNA to check it against. The CDR3 sequence is 15 residues long. The germline V gene encodes CDR1 MNHEY and CDR2 SMNVEV (reference sequence). CDR3 residues: CASSRLAGEGNEQFF.

CDR3: CASSYVFRGGEDNEQFF. The chain employs TRBV6-2 or TRBV6-3 and TRBJ2-1; TCRdb gives TRBD1 as the D gene, but with no DNA this cannot be confirmed. CDR3 length: 17 residues. CDR1 MNHEY and CDR2 SVGEGT come from the germline V gene.

This rearrangement joins TRBV7-9 to TRBJ2-5; TCRdb proposes TRBD2, but this gene call is untestable without DNA. CDR3 length equals 17 residues. CDR1 is SEHNR, CDR2 FQNEAQ, per germline (reference sequence). The CDR3 sequence: CASSLGSAGGSQETQYF.

The chain combines TRBV29-1 with TRBJ2-3. The CDR3 is 13 residues long. Per germline, CDR1 SQVTM and CDR2 ANQGSEA. CDR3 amino acids: CSVGGLGTDTQYF.